The TCR beta chain described here comes from a study of beta chain features in type 1 diabetes. Study-wide findings and caveats: The analysis here could not establish whether HLA type shapes TCRB rearrangement. Cells that show high TCR expression could be over-represented by cDNA sequencing.

Expressed TCRB transcripts were sequenced because the entire RNA isolate underwent reverse transcription. Sequenced by immunoSEQ multiplex PCR; TCRdb stores in-frame clones only, minus some. The sample shows more than 150,000 clones, about 9.8% of them seen only once. About this clone itself: Its antigen remains unidentified.

Donors underwent one heparinised blood draw, about 110 mL on average. The TCR originated in a woman younger than 30 in good health. Sequences were obtained from central memory CD4+ T cells from blood.

The CDR3 here is CASSPHTMNTEAFF. DNA of the CDR3: TGTGCCAGCAGCCCACACACCATGAACACTGAAGCTTTCTTT. The chain is built from TRBV11-2 and TRBJ1-1; D gene ambiguous. CDR1 and CDR2 from the germline V gene are SGHAT and FQNNGV. The CDR3 is 14 amino acids. Trimming removed 5 bases from V and 0 bases from J, with 10 bases in between. Drawing the rest from reference TRBV11-2 and TRBJ1-1, the complete variable domain is EAGVAQSPRYKIIEKRQSVAFWCNPISGHATLYWYQQILGQGPKLLIQFQNNGVVDDSQLPKDRFSAERLKGVDSTLKIQPAKLEDSAVYLCASSPHTMNTEAFFGQGTRLTVV.